This TCR beta chain stems from a study of chemoradiotherapy in HPV16-positive cancers. Findings and limits, study-wide: Candidate HPV-specific clones and E7-related TCR motifs grew in tumor during treatment.

Here immunoSEQ multiplex PCR was the method, and the copy in TCRdb shows in-frame clones only, minus some. In the table there are under 15,000 clones, approximately 85% of which are singletons. V lost 4 bases, J lost 7 bases, and 12 bases stayed unmatched. The CDR3 consists of 15 residues. CDR1 SGHRS and CDR2 YFSETQ come from the germline V gene. In the case of this clone: Its antigen is currently unknown.

The clonotype was recovered from a human donor with HPV-associated anogenital cancer. The specimen was taken from a patient who underwent chemoradiotherapy. The V and J genes are TRBV5-1 and TRBJ1-2; 8 nucleotides agree with TRBD1. CDR3 bases: TGCGCCAGCAGCAGGGACGGGACAGGCCGGCGTGGCTACACCTTC. The encoded protein is CASSRDGTGRRGYTF.